Described below is a single T cell receptor beta chain sequence and its context. The antigen this receptor binds is unknown. No much larger clone exists at a distance of one base, and base qualities are not known. The data derive from a study of T-cell memory formation after mild COVID-19 (dated by TCRdb to the early 2020s). In terms of the full investigation: Most TCR sequence clusters were specific to one of the two donors. Longitudinal TCRalpha and TCRbeta repertoire sequencing tracked T-cell clones expanding and contracting after mild COVID-19 in two donors. The cohort comprised two young, previously healthy adult volunteers, one female and one male. Points the paper makes about the study in general: The detection of some responding clones in pre-infection memory suggests that pre-existing cross-reactive memory T cells joined the SARS-CoV-2 response. Whether the second-wave clones peaking on day 37 were SARS-CoV-2 specific was not confirmed. Contracting CD4+ clones were located mainly in the CM and EM memory subsets, whereas CD8+ clones were found to be enriched in EMRA. Only a couple of mild cases were covered in the study, and larger cohorts including severe cases with pre-infection samples were considered necessary. Clones contracting from day 15 to 85 had balanced CD4/CD8 phenotypes, while a second wave expanding from day 15 to 37 was biased towards CD4+.

V is clipped by 0 bases and J by 4 bases, and the sequence between their germline boundaries is 13 bases long. CDR1 and CDR2 are drawn from the germline V gene (reference sequence): DFQATT, SNEGSKA. Taken from cysteine to phenylalanine, the CDR3 has 14 residues. This entry keeps only the CDR3 DNA: 42 bases, framed from base 1. Ficoll-Paque density gradient centrifugation was the method used to isolate PBMCs. TCRdb records Illumina NovaSeq 6000 as the sequencer. TCRalpha and TCRbeta cDNA libraries were built by 5'RACE with constant-segment primers, adding sample barcodes and unique molecular identifiers. RNA was extracted from every sample with Trizol reagent. Library amplification was performed in two PCR steps, and a second sample barcode and Illumina TruSeq adapters were introduced in the second step. The libraries were sequenced on an Illumina NovaSeq using 2 x 150 bp paired-end reads. Under the source paper's analysis protocol: Reads were demultiplexed and collapsed into UMI-guided consensus sequences with migec v1.2.7. Using mixcr v2.1.11, UMI consensuses were aligned to TRA and TRB V and J templates and then assembled into clonotypes. Clonotypes were classified as expanded or contracted when called significant by both edgeR and NoisET, with noise models trained on biological replicates. For edgeR calls, the cutoffs were a false discovery rate-adjusted p below 0.01 and a log2 fold-change threshold of 1. As an exploratory analysis of dynamics, max-normalized trajectories of the 1000 most abundant clonotypes were examined by PCA with hierarchical clustering. The CD4 or CD8 phenotype of responding clones was assigned using the separately sequenced CD4+ and CD8+ repertoires. The public sequencing data were trimmed at Q25 with fastp and processed into clonotypes with MiXCR by TCRdb, which kept only in-frame beta chains. All rows with the same CDR3 protein become a single entry with the most common DNA and genes. The V and J calls and clone size come from TCRdb's table, not from the authors' own analysis. Within this sample are about 450,000 distinct CDR3 sequences, with less than 25% of them counted one time only. Under 15% of the sample rests with the top ten.

Specimen: PBMCs or a T cell subset sorted from them (not recorded which). This clonotype was sampled from an adult woman who had mild COVID-19 (a few samples of this study predate the infection). The sample titles of this study are shuffled in the database, so cell type and time point are left out; the donor was told from shared clones. Rearrangement joined TRBV20-1 to TRBJ2-7; the D gene assignment is perhaps TRBD1 or TRBD2, with each matching 5 bases. The DNA is as follows: TGCAGTGCTAGAGATCGGGACCGGTGGTACGAGCAGTACTTC. It is translated as CSARDRDRWYEQYF.